Sequencing of this T cell receptor beta chain was carried out in a study of cytomegalovirus exposure and HLA in healthy donors. The PCR had 60 Vbeta and 13 Jbeta primers. Assay used: immunoSEQ multiplex PCR; TCRdb lists only in-frame clones, some missing. This sample has more than 95,000 clones, with about four fifths found just once. CDR3 size: 13 residues. Trimming removed 5 bases at V and 2 bases at J, with 10 bases between. Germline CDR1 is SGHRS and CDR2 is YFSETQ. With respect to this clone: Its target is not known.

Study results and caveats: The listing of 150 to 200 TCR beta chains classed them as cytomegalovirus-associated. The later analysis indicated that the majority of CMV-associated TCR beta chains appeared HLA-restricted.

The clonotype originates from a female donor in good health and CMV-seropositive. This rearrangement joins TRBV5-1 to TRBJ1-2; D not certain. Sequenced: PBMCs. As DNA, the CDR3 is TGCGCCAGCAGGTTTGAGGGAAACTATGGCTACACCTTC. This sequence encodes CASRFEGNYGYTF.